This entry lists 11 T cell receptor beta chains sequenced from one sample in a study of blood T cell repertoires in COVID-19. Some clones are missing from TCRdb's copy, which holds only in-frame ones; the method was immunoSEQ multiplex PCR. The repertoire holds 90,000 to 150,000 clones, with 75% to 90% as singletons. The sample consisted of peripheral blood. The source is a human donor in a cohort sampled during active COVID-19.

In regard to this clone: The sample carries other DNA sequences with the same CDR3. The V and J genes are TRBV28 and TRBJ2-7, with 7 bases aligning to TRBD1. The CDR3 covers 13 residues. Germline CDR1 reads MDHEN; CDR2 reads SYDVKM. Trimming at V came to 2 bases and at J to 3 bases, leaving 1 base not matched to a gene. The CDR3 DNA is TGTGCCAGCAGTTTAGCAGGGGGCTACGAGCAGTACTTC. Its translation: CASSLAGGYEQYF.

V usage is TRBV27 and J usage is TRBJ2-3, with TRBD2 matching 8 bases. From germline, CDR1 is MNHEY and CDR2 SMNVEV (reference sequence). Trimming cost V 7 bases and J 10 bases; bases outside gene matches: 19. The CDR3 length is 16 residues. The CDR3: CASNPGLAGPPVAQYF. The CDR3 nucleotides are TGTGCCAGCAACCCAGGGCTAGCGGGTCCCCCGGTGGCGCAGTATTTT.

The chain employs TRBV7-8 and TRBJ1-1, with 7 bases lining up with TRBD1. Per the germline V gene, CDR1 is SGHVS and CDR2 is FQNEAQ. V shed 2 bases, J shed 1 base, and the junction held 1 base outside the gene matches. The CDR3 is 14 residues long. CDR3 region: CASSLTGENTEAFF. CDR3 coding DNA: TGTGCCAGCAGCTTAACAGGGGAGAACACTGAAGCTTTCTTT.

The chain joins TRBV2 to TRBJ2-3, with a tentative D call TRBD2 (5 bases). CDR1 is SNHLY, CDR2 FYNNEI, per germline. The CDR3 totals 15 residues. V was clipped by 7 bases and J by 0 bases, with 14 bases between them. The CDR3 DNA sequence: TGTGCCAGCATCTCACGAGCGGCTAGCACAGATACGCAGTATTTT. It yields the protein CASISRAASTDTQYF.

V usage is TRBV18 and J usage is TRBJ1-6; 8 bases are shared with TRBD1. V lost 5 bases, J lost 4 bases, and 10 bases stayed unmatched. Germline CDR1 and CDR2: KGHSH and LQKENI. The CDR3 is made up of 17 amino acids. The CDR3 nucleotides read TGTGCCAGCTCATCGGGACAGGCCGCGCGGTATAATTCACCCCTCCACTTT. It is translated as CASSSGQAARYNSPLHF.

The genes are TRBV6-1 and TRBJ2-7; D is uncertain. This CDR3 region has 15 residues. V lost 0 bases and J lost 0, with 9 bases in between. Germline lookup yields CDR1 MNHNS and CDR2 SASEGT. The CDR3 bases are TGTGCCAGCAGTGAAGCAAGCCTGAGCTCCTACGAGCAGTACTTC. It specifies CASSEASLSSYEQYF.

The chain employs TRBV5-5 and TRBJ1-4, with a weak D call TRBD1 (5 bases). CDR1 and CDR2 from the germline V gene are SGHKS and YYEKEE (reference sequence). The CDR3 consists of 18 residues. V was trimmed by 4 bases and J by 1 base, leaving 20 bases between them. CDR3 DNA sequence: TGTGCCAGCAGCCGACAGACAGACGTATTGCTAACTAATGAAAAACTGTTTTTT. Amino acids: CASSRQTDVLLTNEKLFF.

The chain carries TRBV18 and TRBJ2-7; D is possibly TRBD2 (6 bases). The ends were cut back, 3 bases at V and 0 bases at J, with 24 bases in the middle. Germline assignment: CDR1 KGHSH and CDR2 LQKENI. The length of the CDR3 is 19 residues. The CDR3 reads CASSPPPMSSALFSYEQYF. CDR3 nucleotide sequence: TGTGCCAGCTCACCGCCCCCGATGTCTAGCGCATTATTCTCCTACGAGCAGTACTTC. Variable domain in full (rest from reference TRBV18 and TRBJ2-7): NAGVMQNPRHLVRRRGQEARLRCSPMKGHSHVYWYRQLPEEGLKFMVYLQKENIIDESGMPKERFSAEFPKEGPSILRIQQVVRGDSAAYFCASSPPPMSSALFSYEQYFGPGTRLTVT.

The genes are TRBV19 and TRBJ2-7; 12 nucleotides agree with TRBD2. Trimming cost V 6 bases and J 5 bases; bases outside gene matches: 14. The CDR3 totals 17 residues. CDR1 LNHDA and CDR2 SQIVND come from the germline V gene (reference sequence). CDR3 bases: TGTGCCAGTAGCACTGGACTAGCGGGGACCATCAAGGACGAGCAGTACTTC. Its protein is CASSTGLAGTIKDEQYF.

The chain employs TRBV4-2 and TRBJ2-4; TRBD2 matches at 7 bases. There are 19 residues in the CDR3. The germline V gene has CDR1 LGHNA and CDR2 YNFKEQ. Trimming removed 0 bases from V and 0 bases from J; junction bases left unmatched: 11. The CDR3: CASSQEASGDPLAKNIQYF. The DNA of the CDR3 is TGTGCCAGCAGCCAAGAAGCTAGCGGAGATCCGCTAGCCAAAAACATTCAGTACTTC.

Here the CDR3 reads CASSLGASGKREQYF. CDR3 bases: TGTGCCAGCAGTTTGGGGGCTAGCGGGAAGAGGGAGCAGTACTTC. The chain recombines TRBV28 with TRBJ2-7, with TRBD2 matching over 9 bases. The germline gives CDR1 MDHEN, CDR2 SYDVKM. The CDR3 totals 15 residues. The ends lost 3 bases at V and 7 bases at J; junction bases unmatched: 10.